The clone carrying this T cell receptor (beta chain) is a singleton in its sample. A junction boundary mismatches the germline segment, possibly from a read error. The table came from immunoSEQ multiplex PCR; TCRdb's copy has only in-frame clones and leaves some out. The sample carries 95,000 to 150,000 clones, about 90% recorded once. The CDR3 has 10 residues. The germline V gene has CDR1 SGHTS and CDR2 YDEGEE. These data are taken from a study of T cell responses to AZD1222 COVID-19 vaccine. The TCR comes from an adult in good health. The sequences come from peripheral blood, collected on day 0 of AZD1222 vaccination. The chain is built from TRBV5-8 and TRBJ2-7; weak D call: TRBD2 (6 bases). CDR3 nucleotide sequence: TGTGCCAGCACCCGACTAGTAGTGCACTTC. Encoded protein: CASTRLVVHF.